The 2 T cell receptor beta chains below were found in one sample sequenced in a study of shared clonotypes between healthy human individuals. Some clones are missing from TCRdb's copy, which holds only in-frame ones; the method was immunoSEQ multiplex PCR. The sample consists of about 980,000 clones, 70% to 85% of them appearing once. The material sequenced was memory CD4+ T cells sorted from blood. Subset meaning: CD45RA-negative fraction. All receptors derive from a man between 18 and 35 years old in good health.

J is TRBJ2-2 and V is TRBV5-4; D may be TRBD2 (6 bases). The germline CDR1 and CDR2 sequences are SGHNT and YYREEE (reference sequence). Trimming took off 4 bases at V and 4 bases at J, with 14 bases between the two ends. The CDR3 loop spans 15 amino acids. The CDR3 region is CASSPGTYPTGELFF. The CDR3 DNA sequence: TGTGCCAGCAGCCCCGGGACTTACCCCACCGGGGAGCTGTTTTTT.

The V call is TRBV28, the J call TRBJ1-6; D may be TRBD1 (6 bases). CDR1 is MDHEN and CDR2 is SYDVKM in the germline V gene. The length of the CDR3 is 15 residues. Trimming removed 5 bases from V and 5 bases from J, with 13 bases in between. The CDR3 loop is CASSGQSSNNSPLHF. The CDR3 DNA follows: TGTGCCAGCAGTGGACAGTCCTCTAATAATTCACCCCTCCACTTT. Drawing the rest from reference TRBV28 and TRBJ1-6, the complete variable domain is DVKVTQSSRYLVKRTGEKVFLECVQDMDHENMFWYRQDPGLGLRLIYFSYDVKMKEKGDIPEGYSVSREKKERFSLILESASTNQTSMYLCASSGQSSNNSPLHFGNGTRLTVT.